The 25 T cell receptor beta chains in this list originate from one sample, sequenced in a study of T cells in women clearing cervical HPV infection. Method: immunoSEQ multiplex PCR; TCRdb's copy keeps in-frame clones and lacks some. The ten top clones account for 6% to 7.5%, within a sample of over 30,000 clones. The material sequenced was blood buffy coat. These receptor sequences come from a woman between 18 and 75 years old with a cervical HPV16 infection that either progressed to CIN3+ or cleared (not recorded which).

For this clone: The read ends 3 residues before the CDR3 terminus; that terminus is restored from the germline J gene. V usage is TRBV12-3 or TRBV12-4 and J usage is TRBJ1-2; the match to TRBD1 covers 8 bases. This CDR3 contains 13 residues. CDR3 protein: CASSFGTGGSYTF. The CDR3 DNA, read in part, is TGTGCCAGCAGTTTCGGGACAGGTGGCAGC.

The CDR3 loop reads CASSMGQGREAEAFF. Incomplete CDR3 DNA: TGTGCCAGTAGTATGGGACAGGGACGGGAAGCTGAA. The J gene is TRBJ1-1, the V gene TRBV19; 9 bases map to TRBD1. The missing CDR3 end, 3 residues past where the read stops, is filled in from the germline J gene. CDR1 is LNHDA, CDR2 SQIVND, per germline (reference sequence). CDR3 length equals 15 residues. Trimming cost V 3 bases and J 6 bases; bases outside gene matches: 8.

Points on this clone: The read ends 3 residues before the CDR3 terminus; that terminus is restored from the germline J gene. This chain connects TRBV19 to TRBJ2-2; no clear D. This CDR3 contains 14 residues. In germline, CDR1 is LNHDA, CDR2 SQIVND (reference sequence). Deletions cut 9 bases from V and 2 bases from J, with 13 bases between. Here the CDR3 reads CASAVHINTGELFF. CDR3 bases read: TGTGCCAGCGCCGTGCACATCAACACCGGGGAG.

Remarks on this clone: The observed sequence ends 3 residues before the CDR3 terminus, with the missing tail filled in from the germline J gene. This chain connects TRBV7-2 to TRBJ2-3; D may be TRBD2 (5 bases). Germline CDR1 is SGHTA and CDR2 is FQGNSA. V was pared by 1 base and J by 1 base, with 6 bases between. The CDR3 is 14 amino acids. Partial CDR3 DNA: TGTGCCAGCAGCTTAGGCGGGCGCACAGATACG. It translates to CASSLGGRTDT. The CDR3, in full, reads CASSLGGRTDTQYF.

To note about this clone: The same CDR3 also results from other DNA sequences found in this sample. The covered CDR3 bases are TGTGCCAGCAGCTTTACGACAGGAAACACC. Its translation is CASSFTTGNT. The CDR3, in full, reads CASSFTTGNTIYF. V is TRBV7-8 and J is TRBJ1-3; D is undetermined. The CDR3 end falls 3 residues outside the read, so it is completed with the germline J gene. Germline values: CDR1 SGHVS, CDR2 FQNEAQ. Trimming took 3 bases from V and 4 from J, leaving 7 bases between them. This CDR3 comprises 13 residues.

As to this clone: The CDR3 end is not reached by the read, which stops 3 residues before it; the germline J gene fills it in. The chain has TRBV19 and TRBJ2-7; D is perhaps TRBD1 (5 bases). Germline CDR1 and CDR2: LNHDA and SQIVND (reference sequence). The CDR3 has 14 amino acids. The ends were cut back, 5 bases at V and 3 bases at J, with 14 bases in the middle. The covered CDR3 bases are TGTGCCAGTAGTTCGCGGACAAGGGACTACGAG. Amino acid sequence: CASSSRTRDYE. The whole CDR3 reads CASSSRTRDYEQYF.

About this clone: Coverage ceases 3 residues before the CDR3 finishes, and the germline J gene fills in the end. The V gene is TRBV30, the J gene TRBJ1-2, with a weak D call TRBD1 (5 bases). Germline V gene data show CDR1 as GTSNPN and CDR2 as SVGIG (reference sequence). The CDR3 consists of 11 residues. CDR3 region: CAWTSGSTYTF. CDR3 DNA (partial): TGTGCCTGGACATCAGGGTCTACC.

As to this clone: The read ends 3 residues early relative to the CDR3; the germline J gene fills the gap. V and J are TRBV20-1 and TRBJ1-5, with D unresolved. CDR3 size: 14 residues. Trimming left V 3 bases short and J 0 bases short, with 9 bases between. From germline, CDR1 is DFQATT and CDR2 SNEGSKA (reference sequence). CDR3: CSASQTDSNQPQHF. CDR3 DNA, as far as it was read: TGCAGTGCTAGTCAGACTGATAGCAATCAGCCC.

Details on this clone: The read ends 3 residues early relative to the CDR3; the germline J gene fills the gap. Other nucleotide sequences in the sample specify the same CDR3. This rearrangement joins TRBV11-2 to TRBJ2-2; D is possibly TRBD1 (6 bases). The V gene lost 0 bases and the J gene lost 5 bases, with 7 bases spanning the gap. The germline V gene encodes CDR1 SGHAT and CDR2 FQNNGV. There are 14 residues in the CDR3. The sequenced part of the CDR3 DNA is TGTGCCAGCAGCTTAGACAGGGGAACCGGGGAG. It yields the protein CASSLDRGTGE. The complete CDR3 sequence is CASSLDRGTGELFF.

Comments on this clone: The read ends 3 residues shy of where the CDR3 ends; the end is completed using the germline J gene. The V and J genes are TRBV11-2 and TRBJ2-3; no definite D call. This CDR3 is 15 amino acids long. The germline gives CDR1 SGHAT, CDR2 FQNNGV. With 1 base removed from V and 0 bases from J, the gap between germline ends came to 8 bases. The CDR3 loop is CASSLVMASTDTQYF. The DNA read from the CDR3 is TGTGCCAGCAGCTTAGTCATGGCTAGCACAGATACG.

A note on this clone: The CDR3 end falls 3 residues outside the read, so it is completed with the germline J gene. The rearrangement links TRBV10-2 to TRBJ2-2; 13 bases map to TRBD2. The junction had 16 bases not matched to a gene; V was cut back by 10 bases and J by 5 bases. CDR1 and CDR2 from the germline V gene are WSHSY and SAAADI. The CDR3 is 18 residues long. This CDR3 reads CATLQRLAGGQWTGELFF. CDR3 DNA (partial): TGCGCCACCCTACAGCGACTAGCGGGAGGCCAATGGACCGGGGAG.

In the case of this clone: The read comes to an end 3 residues before the CDR3 does, leaving the germline J gene to fill in the end. J is TRBJ2-5 and V is TRBV2; D is uncertain. The CDR3 runs 14 residues. Trimming took 4 bases from V and 2 from J, leaving 11 bases between them. CDR1 and CDR2 from the germline V gene are SNHLY and FYNNEI. The DNA read from the CDR3 is TGTGCCAGCAGTGGATACACAAATCAAGAGACC. Translating it yields CASSGYTNQET. The full CDR3 protein reads CASSGYTNQETQYF.

As to this clone: The read ends 3 residues before the CDR3 terminus; that terminus is restored from the germline J gene. The rearrangement uses TRBV10-3 and TRBJ2-2, with D maybe TRBD2 (5 bases). Trimming removed 2 bases from V and 6 bases from J, with 16 bases in between. The germline gives CDR1 ENHRY, CDR2 SYGVKD. The CDR3 is made up of 16 amino acids. Partial CDR3 DNA: TGTGCCATCAGTGAGCTCGGGGAACGGGGTCCCGGGGAG. Its protein is CAISELGERGPGE. The whole CDR3 protein is CAISELGERGPGELFF.

The sequenced CDR3 bases are TGCGCCAGCAGCGGGGACAGGAGGACGGCG. This encodes CASSGDRRTA. The complete CDR3 reads CASSGDRRTAQYF. This rearrangement joins TRBV5-1 to TRBJ2-3; TRBD1 matches 8 bases. The CDR3 end is not reached by the read, which stops 3 residues before it; the germline J gene fills it in. The CDR3 totals 13 residues. CDR1 is SGHRS, CDR2 YFSETQ, per germline.

On this clone itself: The read gets to within 3 residues of the CDR3 end, and the germline J gene fills in the rest. The genes are TRBV13 and TRBJ1-5, with D possibly TRBD1 on 5 matching bases. The CDR3 totals 14 residues. In germline, CDR1 is PRHDT, CDR2 FYEKMQ (reference sequence). V lost 5 bases and J lost 2, with 10 bases in between. This chain's CDR3 is CASSRGKGNQPQHF. The part of the CDR3 DNA that was read is TGTGCCAGCAGCCGGGGGAAGGGCAATCAGCCC.

The sequenced CDR3 bases are TGTGCCAGCAGCCCCGGGGTAGCGCACCAAGAGACC. Protein product: CASSPGVAHQET. The full CDR3 sequence reads CASSPGVAHQETQYF. The chain uses TRBV14 and TRBJ2-5, with a weak D call TRBD2 (5 bases). The sequence runs out 3 residues before the end of the CDR3; the remainder is reconstructed from the germline J gene. Trimming stripped 4 bases from V and 0 bases from J, with 12 bases between. CDR3 length: 15 amino acids. Germline CDR1 SGHDN, CDR2 FVKESK.

About this clone: The missing CDR3 end, 3 residues past where the read stops, is filled in from the germline J gene. This chain links TRBV2 with TRBJ1-3; D unclear. The germline CDR1 and CDR2 sequences are SNHLY and FYNNEI. Between the trimmed V and J ends, which lost 9 bases and 0 bases, there was a span of 15 bases. The length of the CDR3 is 15 residues. The CDR3 DNA, read in part, is TGTGCCAGAAGCGCTTCCGGCAACTCTGGAAACACC. Amino acids: CARSASGNSGNT. The whole CDR3 reads CARSASGNSGNTIYF.

Concerning this clone itself: The sequenced fragment ends 3 residues before the CDR3 boundary, so the rest is inferred from the germline J gene. V gene TRBV19 combines with J gene TRBJ1-5, with D maybe TRBD1 (5 bases). Germline V gene data show CDR1 as LNHDA and CDR2 as SQIVND (reference sequence). V lost 4 bases and J 2 bases, leaving 12 bases between the germline ends. The length of the CDR3 is 15 residues. The CDR3 loop is CASSKGQNGNQPQHF. Incomplete CDR3 DNA: TGTGCCAGTAGTAAGGGGCAGAACGGCAATCAGCCC.

Worth noting for this clone: The read stops 3 residues short of the end of the CDR3; the missing end is completed from the germline J gene. Distinct nucleotide sequences in the sample also encode this CDR3. The chain links TRBV7-9 to TRBJ1-1; 7 bases line up with TRBD1. The CDR3 totals 14 residues. Germline V gene lookup returns CDR1 SEHNR and CDR2 FQNEAQ (reference sequence). The CDR3 DNA, read in part, is TGTGCCAGCACCTCCGGAGGGGGCGGTCAGCCC. This gives the protein CASTSGGGGQP. The whole CDR3 protein is CASTSGGGGQPAFF.

With regard to this clone: The read falls 3 residues short of the CDR3 end, and the missing part is taken from the germline J gene. This chain connects TRBV29-1 to TRBJ2-1; TRBD2 agrees at 9 bases. The CDR3 totals 16 residues. Germline values: CDR1 SQVTM, CDR2 ANQGSEA. V was pared by 5 bases and J by 3 bases, with 11 bases of the junction left unmatched. The CDR3 bases that were read are TGCAGCGTTCTGAAAGGGGTAGCGGGAGACTACAATGAG. It translates to CSVLKGVAGDYNE. In full, the CDR3 is CSVLKGVAGDYNEQFF.

With respect to this clone: The sequence runs out 3 residues before the end of the CDR3; the remainder is reconstructed from the germline J gene. The genes are TRBV20-1 and TRBJ1-1, with a tentative D call TRBD1 (5 bases). There are 16 residues in the CDR3. V lost 0 bases to trimming and J lost 0 bases, with 14 bases between them. Germline CDR1 is DFQATT and CDR2 is SNEGSKA (reference sequence). The CDR3 bases that were read are TGCAGTGCTAGAGACCTGGGGCAGTCTATGAACACTGAA. Translating it yields CSARDLGQSMNTE. The full CDR3 is CSARDLGQSMNTEAFF.

The CDR3 here is CASSLWDSSTDTYTF. The DNA read from the CDR3 is TGTGCCAGCTCACTATGGGACAGTAGCACAGATACC. V gene TRBV18 combines with J gene TRBJ1-2, with 7 nucleotides matching TRBD1. The sequenced fragment ends 3 residues before the CDR3 boundary, so the rest is inferred from the germline J gene. Germline loops: CDR1 KGHSH, CDR2 LQKENI. This CDR3 is built from 15 residues.

On this clone itself: The CDR3 end is not reached by the read, which stops 3 residues before it; the germline J gene fills it in. The rearrangement uses TRBV2 and TRBJ2-3, with TRBD1 identical over 11 bases. This CDR3 has 13 residues. CDR1 is SNHLY and CDR2 is FYNNEI in the germline V gene. The sequenced part of the CDR3 DNA is TGTGCCAGCAGGGGACAGGGGGATCAGCCG. Its translation is CASRGQGDQP. The complete CDR3 protein is CASRGQGDQPQYF.

Note on this clone: The read stops 3 residues short of the end of the CDR3; the missing end is completed from the germline J gene. V gene TRBV5-1 combines with J gene TRBJ1-6, with 7 bases fitting TRBD1. Germline V gene sequence: CDR1 SGHRS, CDR2 YFSETQ. The trim removed 4 bases at V and 2 bases at J, leaving 6 bases unmatched. The CDR3 runs 16 residues. The CDR3 is CASSGTGTAYNSPLHF. The covered CDR3 bases are TGCGCCAGCAGCGGGACCGGGACAGCCTATAATTCACCC. The variable domain in full, with the rest retrieved from reference TRBV5-1 and TRBJ1-6, is KAGVTQTPRYLIKTRGQQVTLSCSPISGHRSVSWYQQTPGQGLQFLFEYFSETQRNKGNFPGRFSGRQFSNSRSEMNVSTLELGDSALYLCASSGTGTAYNSPLHFGNGTRLTVT.

As concerns this clone: The read halts 3 residues ahead of the CDR3 end, with the missing end drawn from the germline J gene. V gene TRBV5-1 combines with J gene TRBJ1-4, with no clear D. Germline CDR1 SGHRS, CDR2 YFSETQ. This CDR3 spans 16 amino acids. The ends were cut back, 1 base at V and 1 base at J, with 11 bases in the middle. The CDR3 DNA, read in part, is TGCGCCAGCAGCTTGTACGATAAGGGAACTAATGAAAAA. It encodes CASSLYDKGTNEK. The whole CDR3 sequence reads CASSLYDKGTNEKLFF.